These 2 T cell receptor beta chains share one sample of origin, sequenced in a study of OX40 agonist ivuxolimab in advanced cancers. Clones were read by immunoSEQ multiplex PCR, and TCRdb kept only the in-frame ones, dropping some. The sample has about 70,000 clones; 75% to 85% are singletons. Sequenced material: CD4+ or CD8+ T cells sorted from blood, taken in a trial of the OX40 agonist ivuxolimab. These receptors all stem from an adult with an advanced solid tumor such as melanoma, head and neck, liver or kidney cancer.

The chain carries TRBV18 and TRBJ1-1; no reliable D call. This CDR3 has 14 residues. CDR1 and CDR2 (germline): KGHSH, LQKENI. Trimming shortened V by 2 bases and J by 2 bases, and 9 bases separated the two germline ends. In DNA, the CDR3 is TGTGCCAGCTCACCAAAGGGTGGAAACACTGAAGCTTTCTTT. Its protein is CASSPKGGNTEAFF. Complete variable domain (other parts from reference TRBV18 and TRBJ1-1): NAGVMQNPRHLVRRRGQEARLRCSPMKGHSHVYWYRQLPEEGLKFMVYLQKENIIDESGMPKERFSAEFPKEGPSILRIQQVVRGDSAAYFCASSPKGGNTEAFFGQGTRLTVV.

The chain combines TRBV6-5 with TRBJ1-5; D uncertain. CDR3 size: 15 residues. Between the trimmed V and J ends, which lost 6 bases and 2 bases, there was a span of 14 bases. The germline V gene has CDR1 MNHEY and CDR2 SVGAGI. CDR3 DNA: TGTGCCAGCAGCCCCCGGGCAGGAGGCAATCAGCCCCAGCATTTT. It specifies CASSPRAGGNQPQHF.